The T cell receptor beta chain under discussion was sequenced for a study of OX40 agonist ivuxolimab in advanced cancers. Clones were sequenced by immunoSEQ multiplex PCR, and TCRdb holds only the in-frame ones, with some missing. The table lists about 58,000 clones, roughly 89% of them singletons. The CDR3 spans 12 residues. Germline V gene lookup returns CDR1 MNHEY and CDR2 SMNVEV (reference sequence). The ends were cut back, 3 bases at V and 8 bases at J, with 8 bases in the middle. The chain has TRBV27 and TRBJ1-5; D remains ambiguous. Material: CD4+ or CD8+ T cells sorted from blood, obtained in a trial of the OX40 agonist ivuxolimab. This receptor was taken from an adult with an advanced solid tumor such as melanoma, head and neck, liver or kidney cancer. CDR3 in amino acids: CASSFLGKPQHF. In DNA form, the CDR3 reads TGTGCCAGCAGTTTTTTGGGGAAGCCCCAGCATTTT.